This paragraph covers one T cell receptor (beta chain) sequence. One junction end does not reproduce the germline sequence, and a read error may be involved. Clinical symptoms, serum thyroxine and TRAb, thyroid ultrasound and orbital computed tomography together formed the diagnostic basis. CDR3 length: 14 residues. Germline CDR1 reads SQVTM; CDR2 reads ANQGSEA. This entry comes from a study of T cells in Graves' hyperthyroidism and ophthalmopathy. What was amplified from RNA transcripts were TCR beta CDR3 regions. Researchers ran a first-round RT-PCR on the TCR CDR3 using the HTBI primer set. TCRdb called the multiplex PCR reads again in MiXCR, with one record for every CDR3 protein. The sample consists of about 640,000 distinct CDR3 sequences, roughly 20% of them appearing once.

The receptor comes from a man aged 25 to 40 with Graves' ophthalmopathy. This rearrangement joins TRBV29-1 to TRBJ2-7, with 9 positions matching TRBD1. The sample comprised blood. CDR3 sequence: CSVELGQGGDERYF. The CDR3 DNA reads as TGCAGCGTTGAATTGGGACAGGGAGGGGACGAGCGGTACTTC.